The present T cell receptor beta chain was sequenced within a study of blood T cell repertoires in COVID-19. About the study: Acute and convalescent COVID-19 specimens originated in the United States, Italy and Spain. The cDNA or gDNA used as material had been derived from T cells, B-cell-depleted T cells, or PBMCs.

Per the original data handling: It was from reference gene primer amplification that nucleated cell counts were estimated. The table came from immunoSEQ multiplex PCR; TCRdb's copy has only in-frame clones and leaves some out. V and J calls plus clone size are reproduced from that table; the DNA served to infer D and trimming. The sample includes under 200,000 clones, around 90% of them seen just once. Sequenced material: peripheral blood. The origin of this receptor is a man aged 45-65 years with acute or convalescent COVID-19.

DNA for the CDR3: TGTGCCATCTCGGGGTTCAGCACTGAAGCTTTCTTT. This encodes CAISGFSTEAFF. V is TRBV10-3 and J is TRBJ1-1; D gene ambiguous. The CDR3 runs to 12 residues. Germline assignment: CDR1 ENHRY and CDR2 SYGVKD. Trimming removed 8 bases from V and 4 bases from J, with 11 bases in between.